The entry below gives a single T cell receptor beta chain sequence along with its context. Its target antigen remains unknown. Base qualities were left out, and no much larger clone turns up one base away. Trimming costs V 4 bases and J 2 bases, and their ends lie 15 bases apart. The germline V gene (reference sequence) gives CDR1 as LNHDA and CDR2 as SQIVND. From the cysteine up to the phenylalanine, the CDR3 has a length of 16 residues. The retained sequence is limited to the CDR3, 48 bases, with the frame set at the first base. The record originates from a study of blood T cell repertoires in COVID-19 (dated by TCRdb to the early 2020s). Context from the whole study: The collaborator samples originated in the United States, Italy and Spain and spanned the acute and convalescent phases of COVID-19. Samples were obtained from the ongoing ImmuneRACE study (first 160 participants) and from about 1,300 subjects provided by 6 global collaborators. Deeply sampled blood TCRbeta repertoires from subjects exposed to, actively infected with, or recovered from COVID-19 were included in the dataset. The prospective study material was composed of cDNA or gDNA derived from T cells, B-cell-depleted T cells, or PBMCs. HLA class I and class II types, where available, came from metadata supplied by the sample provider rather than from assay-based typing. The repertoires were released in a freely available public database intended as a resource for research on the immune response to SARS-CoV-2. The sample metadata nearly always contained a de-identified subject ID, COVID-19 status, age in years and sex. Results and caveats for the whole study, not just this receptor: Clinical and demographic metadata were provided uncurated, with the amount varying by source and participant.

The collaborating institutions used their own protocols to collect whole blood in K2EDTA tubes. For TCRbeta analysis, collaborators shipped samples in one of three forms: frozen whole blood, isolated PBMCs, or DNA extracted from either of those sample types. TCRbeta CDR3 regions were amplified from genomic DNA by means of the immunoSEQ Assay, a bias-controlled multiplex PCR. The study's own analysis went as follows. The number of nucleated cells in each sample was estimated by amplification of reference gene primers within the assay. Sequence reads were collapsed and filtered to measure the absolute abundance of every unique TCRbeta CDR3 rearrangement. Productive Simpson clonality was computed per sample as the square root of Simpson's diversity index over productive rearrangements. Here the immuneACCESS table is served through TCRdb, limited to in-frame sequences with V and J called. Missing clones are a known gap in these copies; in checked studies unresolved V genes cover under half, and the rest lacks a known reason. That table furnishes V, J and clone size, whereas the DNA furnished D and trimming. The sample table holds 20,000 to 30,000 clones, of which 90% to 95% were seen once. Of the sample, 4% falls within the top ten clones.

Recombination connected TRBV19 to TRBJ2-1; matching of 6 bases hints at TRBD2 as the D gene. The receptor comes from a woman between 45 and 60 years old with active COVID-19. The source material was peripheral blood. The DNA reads TGTGCCAGTAGTAGCACCTTCGGGGAGGCCTACAATGAGCAGTTCTTC. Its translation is CASSSTFGEAYNEQFF.